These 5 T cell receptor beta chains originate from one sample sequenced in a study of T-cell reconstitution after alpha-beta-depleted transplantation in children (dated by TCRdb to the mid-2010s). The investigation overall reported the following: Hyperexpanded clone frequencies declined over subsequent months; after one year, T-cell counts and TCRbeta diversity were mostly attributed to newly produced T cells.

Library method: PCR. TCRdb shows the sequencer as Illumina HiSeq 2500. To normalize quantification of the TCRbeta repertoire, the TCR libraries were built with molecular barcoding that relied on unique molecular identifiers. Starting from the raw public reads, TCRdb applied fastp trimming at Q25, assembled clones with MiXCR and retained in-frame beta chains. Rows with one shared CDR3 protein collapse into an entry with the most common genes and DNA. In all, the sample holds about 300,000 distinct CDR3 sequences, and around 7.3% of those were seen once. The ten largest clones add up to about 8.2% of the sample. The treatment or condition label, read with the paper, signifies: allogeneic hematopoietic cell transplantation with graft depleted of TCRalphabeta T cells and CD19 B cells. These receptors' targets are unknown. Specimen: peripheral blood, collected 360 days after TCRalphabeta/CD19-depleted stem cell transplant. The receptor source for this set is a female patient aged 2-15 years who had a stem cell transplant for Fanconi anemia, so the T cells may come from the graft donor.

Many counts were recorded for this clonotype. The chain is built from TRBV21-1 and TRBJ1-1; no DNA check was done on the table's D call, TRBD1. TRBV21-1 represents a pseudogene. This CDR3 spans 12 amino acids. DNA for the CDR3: TGTGCCAGCGGACAGGGCTCCACTGAAGCTTTCTTT. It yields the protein CASGQGSTEAFF.

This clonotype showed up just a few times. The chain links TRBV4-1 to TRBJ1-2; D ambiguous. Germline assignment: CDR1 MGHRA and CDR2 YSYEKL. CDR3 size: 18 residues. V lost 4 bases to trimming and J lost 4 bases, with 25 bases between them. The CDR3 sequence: CASSPRYNRDGSFYGYTF. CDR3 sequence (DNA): TGCGCCAGCAGCCCCCGGTATAACAGAGACGGCTCTTTCTATGGCTACACCTTC.

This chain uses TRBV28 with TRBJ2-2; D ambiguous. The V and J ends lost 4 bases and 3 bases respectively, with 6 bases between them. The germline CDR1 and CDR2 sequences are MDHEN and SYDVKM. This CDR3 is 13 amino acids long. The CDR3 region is CASSSEYTGELFF. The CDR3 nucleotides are TGTGCCAGCAGTTCAGAGTACACCGGGGAGCTGTTTTTT.

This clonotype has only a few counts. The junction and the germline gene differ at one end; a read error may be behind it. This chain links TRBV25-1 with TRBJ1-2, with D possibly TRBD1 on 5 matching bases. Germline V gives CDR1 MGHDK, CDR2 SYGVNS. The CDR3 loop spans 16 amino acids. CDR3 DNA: TGTGCCAGCAGTGAACCCGGGACTCCGGCCCTTTATGGCTACACTTTC. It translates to CASSEPGTPALYGYTF.

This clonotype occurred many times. Written as DNA, the CDR3 is TGCAGTGCTGGGGGGTCCAAAGAGACCCAGTACTTC. It encodes CSAGGSKETQYF. This chain joins TRBV20-1 and TRBJ2-5; weak D call: TRBD2 (6 bases). Trimming cost V 5 bases and J 3 bases, with 10 bases left between them. CDR3 length equals 12 residues. Germline CDR1 is DFQATT and CDR2 is SNEGSKA (reference sequence).